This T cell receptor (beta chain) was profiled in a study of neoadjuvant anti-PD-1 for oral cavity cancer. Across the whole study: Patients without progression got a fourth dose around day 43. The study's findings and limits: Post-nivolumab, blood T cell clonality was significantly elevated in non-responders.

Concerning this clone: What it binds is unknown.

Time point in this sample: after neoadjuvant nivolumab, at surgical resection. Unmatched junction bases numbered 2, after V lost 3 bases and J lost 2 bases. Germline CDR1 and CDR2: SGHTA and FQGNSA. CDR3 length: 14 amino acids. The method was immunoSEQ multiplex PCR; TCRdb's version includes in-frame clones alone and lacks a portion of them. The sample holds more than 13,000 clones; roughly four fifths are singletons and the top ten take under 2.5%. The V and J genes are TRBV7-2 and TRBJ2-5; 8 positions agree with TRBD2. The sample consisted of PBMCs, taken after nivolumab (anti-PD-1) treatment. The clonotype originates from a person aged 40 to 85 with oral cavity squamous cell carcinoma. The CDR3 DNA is TGTGCCAGCAGCTTGGGGACTAGACAAGAGACCCAGTACTTC. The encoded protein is CASSLGTRQETQYF.